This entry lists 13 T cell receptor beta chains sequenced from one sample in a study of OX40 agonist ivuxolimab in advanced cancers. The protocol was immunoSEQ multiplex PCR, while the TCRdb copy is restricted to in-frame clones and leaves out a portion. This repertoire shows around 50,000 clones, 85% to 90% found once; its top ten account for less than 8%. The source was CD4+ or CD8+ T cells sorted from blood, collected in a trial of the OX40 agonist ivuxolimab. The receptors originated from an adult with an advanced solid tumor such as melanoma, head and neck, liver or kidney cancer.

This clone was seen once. For the CDR3, the DNA is TGTGCCAGCAGCTTAGCTACTAACTATGGCTACACCTTC. Protein product: CASSLATNYGYTF. The rearrangement links TRBV7-8 to TRBJ1-2; D call uncertain. V was pared by 0 bases and J by 0 bases, with 2 bases between. This CDR3 region has 13 residues. Germline V gene lookup returns CDR1 SGHVS and CDR2 FQNEAQ.

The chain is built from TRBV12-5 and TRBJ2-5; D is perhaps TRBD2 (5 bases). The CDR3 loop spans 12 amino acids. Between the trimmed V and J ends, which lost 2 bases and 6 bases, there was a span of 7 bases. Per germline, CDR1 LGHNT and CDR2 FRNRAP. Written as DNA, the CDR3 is TGTGCTAGTGGTTTGATCGGGAAGACCCAGTACTTC. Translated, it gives CASGLIGKTQYF.

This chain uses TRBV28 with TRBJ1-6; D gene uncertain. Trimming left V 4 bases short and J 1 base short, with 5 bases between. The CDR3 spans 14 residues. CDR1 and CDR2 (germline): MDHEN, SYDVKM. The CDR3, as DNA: TGTGCCAGCAGTTACGTGTCCTATAATTCACCCCTCCACTTT. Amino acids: CASSYVSYNSPLHF.

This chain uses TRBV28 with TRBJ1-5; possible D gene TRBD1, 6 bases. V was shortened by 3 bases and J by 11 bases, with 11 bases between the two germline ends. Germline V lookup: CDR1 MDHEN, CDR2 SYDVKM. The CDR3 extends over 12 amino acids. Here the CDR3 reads CASSLTPGAQHF. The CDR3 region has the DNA TGTGCCAGCAGTTTGACCCCAGGGGCCCAGCATTTT.

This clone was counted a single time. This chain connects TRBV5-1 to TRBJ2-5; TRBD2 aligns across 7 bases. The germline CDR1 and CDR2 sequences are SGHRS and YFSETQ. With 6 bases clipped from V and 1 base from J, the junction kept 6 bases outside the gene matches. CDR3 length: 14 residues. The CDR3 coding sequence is TGCGCCAGCAAATCCCTAGCGGTCCAAGAGACCCAGTACTTC. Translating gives CASKSLAVQETQYF.

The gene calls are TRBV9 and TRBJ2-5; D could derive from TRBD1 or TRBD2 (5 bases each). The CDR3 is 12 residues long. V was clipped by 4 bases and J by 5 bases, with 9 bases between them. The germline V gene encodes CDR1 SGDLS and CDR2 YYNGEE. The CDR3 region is CASSPEGETQYF. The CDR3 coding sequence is TGTGCCAGCAGCCCAGAGGGGGAGACCCAGTACTTC.

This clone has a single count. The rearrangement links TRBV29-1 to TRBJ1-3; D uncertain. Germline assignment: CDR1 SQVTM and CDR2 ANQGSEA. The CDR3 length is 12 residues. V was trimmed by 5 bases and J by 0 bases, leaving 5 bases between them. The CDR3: CSVRISGNTIYF. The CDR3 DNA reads TGCAGCGTTCGGATCTCTGGAAACACCATATATTTT.

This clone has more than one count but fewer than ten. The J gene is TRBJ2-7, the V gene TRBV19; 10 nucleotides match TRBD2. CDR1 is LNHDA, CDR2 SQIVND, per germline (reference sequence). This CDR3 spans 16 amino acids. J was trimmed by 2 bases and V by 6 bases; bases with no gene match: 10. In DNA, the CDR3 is TGTGCCAGTAGCCTCCGACCGGGACTAGCGACCTACGAGCAGTACTTC. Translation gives CASSLRPGLATYEQYF.

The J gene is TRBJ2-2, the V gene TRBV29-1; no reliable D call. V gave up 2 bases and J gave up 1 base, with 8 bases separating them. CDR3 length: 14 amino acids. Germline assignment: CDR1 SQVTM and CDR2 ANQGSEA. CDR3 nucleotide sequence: TGCAGCGTTGAACATAGAGGGAACACCGGGGAGCTGTTTTTT. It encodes CSVEHRGNTGELFF.

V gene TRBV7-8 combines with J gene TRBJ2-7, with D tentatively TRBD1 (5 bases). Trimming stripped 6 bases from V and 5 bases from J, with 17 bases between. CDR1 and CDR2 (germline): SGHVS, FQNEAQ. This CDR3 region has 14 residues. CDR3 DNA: TGTGCCAGCAGGGATACAGGCTCCGGACACGAGCAGTACTTC. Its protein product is CASRDTGSGHEQYF.

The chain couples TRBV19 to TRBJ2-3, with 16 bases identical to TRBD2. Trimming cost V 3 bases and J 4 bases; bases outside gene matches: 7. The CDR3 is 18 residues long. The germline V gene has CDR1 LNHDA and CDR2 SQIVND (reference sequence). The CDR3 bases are TGTGCCAGTAGTATGGGGACTAGCGGGAGGGCAGGGTCAGATACGCAGTATTTT. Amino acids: CASSMGTSGRAGSDTQYF.

The CDR3 DNA is TGTGCCAGCAGCCTCCGGACAGGGCAAGAGACCCAGTACTTC. This sequence encodes CASSLRTGQETQYF. The rearrangement links TRBV5-4 to TRBJ2-5, with 8 bases aligning to TRBD1. The CDR3 contains 14 residues. The J segment lost 2 bases and the V segment lost 4 bases, leaving 4 bases of the junction unmatched. CDR1 and CDR2 from the germline V gene are SGHNT and YYREEE (reference sequence).

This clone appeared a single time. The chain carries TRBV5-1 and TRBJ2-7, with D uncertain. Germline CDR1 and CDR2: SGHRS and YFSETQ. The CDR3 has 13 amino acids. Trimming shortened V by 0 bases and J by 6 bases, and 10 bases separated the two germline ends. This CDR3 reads CASSLASLGEQYF. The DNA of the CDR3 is TGCGCCAGCAGCTTGGCTTCTCTGGGCGAGCAGTACTTC.